The sequence of this T cell receptor beta chain was determined in a study of somatic mutations in cytotoxic T cells in rheumatoid arthritis. This table comes from immunoSEQ multiplex PCR, and its TCRdb copy is limited to in-frame clones, with some not included. Among more than 35,000 clones, 84% were seen once, and the ten largest hold more than 2.5%. The CDR3 spans 12 residues. The germline gives CDR1 MNHEY, CDR2 SMNVEV (reference sequence). The junction had 6 bases not matched to a gene; V was cut back by 8 bases and J by 7 bases. Sequencing used CD8+ T cells sorted from blood. The TCR comes from a man in his forties in good health. The chain carries TRBV27 and TRBJ2-7, with 9 bases identical to TRBD1. The CDR3 nucleotides read TGTGCCAGCTCGGGACAGGGATTGGAGCAGTACTTC. Translated: CASSGQGLEQYF.